This T cell receptor beta chain was captured by sequencing in a study of metastatic and nonmetastatic thyroid tumors. No patient had received any treatment before thyroid surgery. This CDR3 region has 12 residues. Germline V gene sequence: CDR1 SGHAT, CDR2 FQNNGV. TCRdb re-called the PCR reads via MiXCR. The data hold 21,000 or so clones, with roughly 9.7% observed a single time. Findings and caveats of the study: Relative to benign nodules, malignant thyroid tumors were reportedly characterized by significantly elevated TCR beta diversity in blood and tumor.

A note on this clone: No antigen is known for it. This may arise from a read error, as a much more abundant clone is one base away.

Source material: blood. The genes are TRBV11-2 and TRBJ1-1, with D unclear. The TCR comes from a female donor with papillary thyroid cancer or a benign thyroid nodule (not recorded which). Some clones in this sample may be carry-over from other donors' samples. The chain's CDR3 is CASSLGYSEALF. CDR3 coding DNA: TGTGCCAGCAGCTTGGGCTACTCTGAAGCTCTCTTT.